This TCR beta chain was sequenced in a study of CD8+ T cells in alopecia areata. Turning to the study itself: Treated patients received oral tofacitinib, 5 to 10 mg twice daily.

V was pared by 6 bases and J by 4 bases, with 12 bases between. The CDR3 contains 13 residues. The germline V gene encodes CDR1 MNHEY and CDR2 SVGAGI. RNA was isolated and reverse transcribed to cDNA, the sequencing template. Produced via immunoSEQ multiplex PCR; TCRdb's table is partial and in-frame only. The sample has around 270,000 clones; 58% are singletons. Study-wide results and caveats: The study found higher clonality in lesional than normal scalp, especially in alopecia totalis/universalis.

This clone showed up just a few times. The antigen remains unidentified. This sample's treatment: oral pan-JAK inhibitor, 5-10 mg twice daily. This sequence was found in a human donor with alopecia areata. The chain joins TRBV6-5 to TRBJ1-1; D call uncertain. Sequencing used CD4+ T cells sorted from blood, obtained at week 24, from a patient treated with tofacitinib. CDR3 region: CASSWKMGTEAFF. The CDR3 region has the DNA TGTGCCAGCAGCTGGAAGATGGGCACTGAAGCTTTCTTT.